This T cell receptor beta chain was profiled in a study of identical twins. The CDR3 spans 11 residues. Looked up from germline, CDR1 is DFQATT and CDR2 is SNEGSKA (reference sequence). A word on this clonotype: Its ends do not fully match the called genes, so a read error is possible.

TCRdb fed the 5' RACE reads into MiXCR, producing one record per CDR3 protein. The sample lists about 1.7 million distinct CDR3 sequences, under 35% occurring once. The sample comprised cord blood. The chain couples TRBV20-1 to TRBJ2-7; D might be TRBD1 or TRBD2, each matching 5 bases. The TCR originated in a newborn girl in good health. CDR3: CSARRRRGDHF. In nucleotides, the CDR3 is TGCAGTGCTAGACGAAGAAGAGGGGATCACTTC.